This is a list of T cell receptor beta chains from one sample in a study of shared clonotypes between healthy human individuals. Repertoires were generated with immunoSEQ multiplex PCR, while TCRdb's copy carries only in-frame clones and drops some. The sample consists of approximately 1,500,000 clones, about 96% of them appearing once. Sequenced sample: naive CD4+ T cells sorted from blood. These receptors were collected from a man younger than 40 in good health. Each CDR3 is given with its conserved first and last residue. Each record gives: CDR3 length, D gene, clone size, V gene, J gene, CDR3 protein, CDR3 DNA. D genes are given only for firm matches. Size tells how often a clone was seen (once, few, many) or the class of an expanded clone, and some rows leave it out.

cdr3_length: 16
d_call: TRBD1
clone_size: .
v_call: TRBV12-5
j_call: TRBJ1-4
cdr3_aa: CASVSPGGRGNEKLFF
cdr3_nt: TGTGCTAGTGTTTCCCCAGGGGGACGTGGTAATGAAAAACTGTTTTTT

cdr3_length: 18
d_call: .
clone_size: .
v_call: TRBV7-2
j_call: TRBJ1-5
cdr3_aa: CASSLAIGRTYSNQPQHF
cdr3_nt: TGTGCCAGCAGCTTAGCCATCGGACGGACATATAGCAATCAGCCCCAGCATTTT

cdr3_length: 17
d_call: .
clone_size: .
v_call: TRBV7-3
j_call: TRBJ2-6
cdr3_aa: CASSSGDMGSGANVLTF
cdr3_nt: TGTGCCAGCAGCTCAGGGGATATGGGCTCTGGGGCCAACGTCCTGACTTTC

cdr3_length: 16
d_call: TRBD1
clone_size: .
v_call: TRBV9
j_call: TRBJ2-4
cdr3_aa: CASSGPGQGGKNIQYF
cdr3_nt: TGTGCCAGCAGCGGCCCAGGACAGGGTGGCAAAAACATTCAGTACTTC

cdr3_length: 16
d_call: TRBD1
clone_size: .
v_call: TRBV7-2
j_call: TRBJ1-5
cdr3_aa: CASSLSSGGLNQPQHF
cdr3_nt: TGTGCCAGCAGCTTATCATCAGGGGGCCTCAATCAGCCCCAGCATTTT

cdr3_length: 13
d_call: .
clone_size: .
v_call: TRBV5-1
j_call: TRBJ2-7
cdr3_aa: CASSLELPYEQYF
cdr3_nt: TGCGCCAGCAGCTTGGAGTTACCCTACGAGCAGTACTTC

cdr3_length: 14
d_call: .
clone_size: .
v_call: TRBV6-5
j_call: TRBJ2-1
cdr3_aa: CASLPAGSYNEQFF
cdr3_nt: TGTGCCAGCTTACCGGCGGGCTCCTACAATGAGCAGTTCTTC

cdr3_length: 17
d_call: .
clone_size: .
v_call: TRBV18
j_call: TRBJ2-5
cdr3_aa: CASSPVGPPKSKETQYF
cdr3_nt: TGTGCCAGCTCACCCGTGGGACCCCCAAAGTCGAAAGAGACCCAGTACTTC

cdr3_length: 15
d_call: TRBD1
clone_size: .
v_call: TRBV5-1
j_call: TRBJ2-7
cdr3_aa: CASSLVPGGHYEQYF
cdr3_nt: TGCGCCAGCAGCTTGGTTCCAGGGGGCCATTACGAGCAGTACTTC

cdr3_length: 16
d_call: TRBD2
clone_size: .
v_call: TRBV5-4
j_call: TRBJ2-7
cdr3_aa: CASSLGTSGRGYEQYF
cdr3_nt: TGTGCCAGCAGCTTGGGGACTAGCGGGAGGGGTTACGAGCAGTACTTC

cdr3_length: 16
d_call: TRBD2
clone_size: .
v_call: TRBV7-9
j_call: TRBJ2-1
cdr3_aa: CASSSGTSGRYNEQFF
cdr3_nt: TGTGCCAGCAGCAGCGGGACTAGCGGGAGATACAATGAGCAGTTCTTC

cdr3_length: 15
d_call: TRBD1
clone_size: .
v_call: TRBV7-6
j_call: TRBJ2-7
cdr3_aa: CASSLGPGGFNEQYF
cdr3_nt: TGTGCCAGCAGCTTAGGGCCAGGGGGCTTCAACGAGCAGTACTTC

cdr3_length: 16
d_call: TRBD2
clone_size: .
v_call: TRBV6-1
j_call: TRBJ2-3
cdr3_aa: CASSDRLAGYTDTQYF
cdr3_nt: TGTGCCAGCAGTGACCGACTAGCGGGCTACACAGATACGCAGTATTTT

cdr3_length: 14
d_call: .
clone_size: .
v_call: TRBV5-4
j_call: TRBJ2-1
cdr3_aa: CASSLGPLDNEQFF
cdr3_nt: TGTGCCAGCAGCCTGGGGCCTTTAGACAATGAGCAGTTCTTC

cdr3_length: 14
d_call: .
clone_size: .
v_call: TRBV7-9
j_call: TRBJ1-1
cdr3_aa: CATTGGRRDTEAFF
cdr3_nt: TGTGCCACCACGGGGGGTCGGCGGGACACTGAAGCTTTCTTT

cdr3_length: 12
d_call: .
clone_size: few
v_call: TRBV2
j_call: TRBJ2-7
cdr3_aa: CASSESGYEQYF
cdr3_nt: TGTGCCAGCAGTGAGTCCGGGTACGAGCAGTACTTC

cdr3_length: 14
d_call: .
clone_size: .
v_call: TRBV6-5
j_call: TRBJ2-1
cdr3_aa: CASSSESSYNEQFF
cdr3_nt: TGTGCCAGCAGCAGCGAGAGCTCCTACAATGAGCAGTTCTTC

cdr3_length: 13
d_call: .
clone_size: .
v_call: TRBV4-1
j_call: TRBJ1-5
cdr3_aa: CASSQGILEPQHF
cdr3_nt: TGCGCCAGCAGCCAGGGGATCTTGGAGCCCCAGCATTTT

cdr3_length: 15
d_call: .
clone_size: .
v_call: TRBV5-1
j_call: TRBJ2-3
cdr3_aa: CASSLPNGAADTQYF
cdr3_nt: TGCGCCAGCAGCCTCCCAAATGGTGCGGCAGATACGCAGTATTTT

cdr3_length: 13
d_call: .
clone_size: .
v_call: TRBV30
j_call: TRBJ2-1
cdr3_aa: CAWSVLRGGWQFF
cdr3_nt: TGTGCCTGGAGTGTACTGAGGGGGGGCTGGCAGTTCTTC

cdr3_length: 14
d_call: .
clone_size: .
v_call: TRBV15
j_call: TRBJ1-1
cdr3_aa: CATSRDRSYTEAFF
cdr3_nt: TGTGCCACCAGCAGAGATAGGAGCTACACTGAAGCTTTCTTT

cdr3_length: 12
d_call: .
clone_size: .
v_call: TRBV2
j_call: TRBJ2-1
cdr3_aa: CASSYGDNEQFF
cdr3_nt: TGTGCCAGCAGTTACGGAGACAATGAGCAGTTCTTC